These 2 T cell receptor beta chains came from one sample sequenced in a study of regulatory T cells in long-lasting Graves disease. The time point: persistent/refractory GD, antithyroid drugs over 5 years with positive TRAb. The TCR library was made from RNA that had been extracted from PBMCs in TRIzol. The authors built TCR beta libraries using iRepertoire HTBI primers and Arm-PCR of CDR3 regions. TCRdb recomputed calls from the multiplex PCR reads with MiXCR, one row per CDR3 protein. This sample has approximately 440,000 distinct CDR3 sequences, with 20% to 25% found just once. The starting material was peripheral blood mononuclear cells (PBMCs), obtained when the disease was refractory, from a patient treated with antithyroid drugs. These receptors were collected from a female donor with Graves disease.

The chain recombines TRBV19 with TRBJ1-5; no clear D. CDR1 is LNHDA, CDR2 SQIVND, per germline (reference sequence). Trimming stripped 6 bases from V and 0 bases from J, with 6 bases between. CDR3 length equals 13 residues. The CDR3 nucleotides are TGTGCCAGTAGCCCCGTTAGCAATCAGCCCCAGCATTTT. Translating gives CASSPVSNQPQHF.

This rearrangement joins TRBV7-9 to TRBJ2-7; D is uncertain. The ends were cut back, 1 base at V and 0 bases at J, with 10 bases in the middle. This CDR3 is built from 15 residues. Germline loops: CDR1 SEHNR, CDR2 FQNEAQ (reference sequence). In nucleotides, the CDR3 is TGTGCCAGCAGCTTAGTGGGAACAGACTCCTACGAGCAGTACTTC. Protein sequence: CASSLVGTDSYEQYF.